One sample yielded the 22 T cell receptor beta chains listed below, sequenced in a study of response to subunit inactivated influenza vaccine. TCRdb redid the calling of the RT-PCR reads with MiXCR, one entry per CDR3 protein. The sample includes 290,000 or so distinct CDR3 sequences, roughly 22% of them seen just once. The specimen comprised PBMCs from blood, sampled approximately 20 months after vaccination. The receptors here all came from a man aged 45-69 years who received an inactivated influenza vaccine.

The chain employs TRBV19 and TRBJ1-6; 8 bases are a match to TRBD1. Trimming took 7 bases from V and 9 from J; bases not matched to a gene: 11. Germline CDR1 is LNHDA and CDR2 is SQIVND (reference sequence). The CDR3 contains 15 residues. Here the CDR3 reads CASNPTAGGPSPLHF. CDR3 in DNA: TGTGCCAGTAACCCCACGGCAGGGGGCCCTTCACCCCTCCACTTT.

This clonotype was seen more than once but under ten times. This chain joins TRBV20-1 and TRBJ1-5; possible D gene TRBD1, 6 bases. Germline V gene lookup returns CDR1 DFQATT and CDR2 SNEGSKA (reference sequence). V lost 6 bases and J lost 0, with 21 bases in between. The CDR3 is 17 amino acids. CDR3 sequence (DNA): TGCAGTGCCCCCGGGACACCCCATCTTTATAGCAATCAGCCCCAGCATTTT. This translates into CSAPGTPHLYSNQPQHF.

This clonotype was detected many times. The rearrangement uses TRBV5-1 and TRBJ1-1; 9 nucleotides line up with TRBD1. CDR1 SGHRS and CDR2 YFSETQ come from the germline V gene. The CDR3 is made up of 15 amino acids. V lost 4 bases to trimming and J lost 6 bases; unmatched junction nucleotides: 10. CDR3 in DNA: TGCGCCAGCAGCCTAGACAGGGGGTCGTACCCTGAAGCTTTCTTT. The encoded protein is CASSLDRGSYPEAFF.

This clonotype showed up just a few times. V usage is TRBV7-3 and J usage is TRBJ1-6; no reliable D call. CDR3 length: 18 residues. V was cut by 5 bases and J by 0 bases, with 17 bases left in between. Germline assignment: CDR1 SGHTA and CDR2 FQGTGA. CDR3 DNA sequence: TGTGCCAGCAGCGTCGACGGACCGACGAGCTCCTATAATTCACCCCTCCACTTT. It yields the protein CASSVDGPTSSYNSPLHF.

In its sample, this clonotype was seen a few times. CDR3 DNA sequence: TGTGCCAGCAGCTTAGGTGACAGGGTCTCATACGAGCAGTACTTC. Residues: CASSLGDRVSYEQYF. The rearrangement uses TRBV13 and TRBJ2-7, with 7 positions matching TRBD1. V was pared by 0 bases and J by 4 bases, with 6 bases of the junction left unmatched. Looked up from germline, CDR1 is PRHDT and CDR2 is FYEKMQ (reference sequence). The CDR3 totals 15 residues. Variable domain in full (rest from reference TRBV13 and TRBJ2-7): AAGVIQSPRHLIKEKRETATLKCYPIPRHDTVYWYQQGPGQDPQFLISFYEKMQSDKGSIPDRFSAQQFSDYHSELNMSSLELGDSALYFCASSLGDRVSYEQYFGPGTRLTVT.

The rearrangement uses TRBV29-1 and TRBJ2-3; D is undetermined. The germline gives CDR1 SQVTM, CDR2 ANQGSEA. The V and J ends lost 2 bases and 4 bases respectively, with 7 bases between them. The CDR3 contains 12 residues. This CDR3 reads CSVEPTADTQYF. The CDR3 coding sequence is TGCAGCGTTGAACCGACGGCAGATACGCAGTATTTT.

This clonotype was observed a handful of times. This rearrangement joins TRBV10-3 to TRBJ2-5; the D gene is possibly TRBD2 (6 bases). CDR1 and CDR2 (germline): ENHRY, SYGVKD. Trimming removed 5 bases from V and 1 base from J, with 14 bases in between. The CDR3 spans 15 residues. CDR3 in amino acids: CAISPVRGSQETQYF. The CDR3 bases are TGTGCCATCAGTCCAGTCCGGGGGTCCCAAGAGACCCAGTACTTC.

This clonotype showed up just a few times. The V gene is TRBV12-3 or TRBV12-4, the J gene TRBJ1-5; 8 bases fit TRBD1. Trimming cost V 0 bases and J 7 bases; bases outside gene matches: 5. This CDR3 has 15 amino acids. The CDR3 loop reads CASSLAQGAGQPQHF. The DNA for the CDR3 is TGTGCCAGCAGTTTAGCCCAGGGGGCTGGACAGCCCCAGCATTTT.

This clonotype was seen a handful of times. This chain connects TRBV4-3 to TRBJ1-5; 10 positions match TRBD1. J gave up 6 bases and V 0 bases, and 8 bases lay outside the gene matches. This CDR3 has 17 residues. Germline assignment: CDR1 LGHNA and CDR2 YSLEER. In nucleotides, the CDR3 is TGCGCCAGCAGCCAAGACCCGCCGACAGGGGGCGTTCAGCCCCAGCATTTT. It encodes CASSQDPPTGGVQPQHF.

The J gene is TRBJ1-1, the V gene TRBV9; 8 bases align to TRBD1. CDR1 and CDR2 from the germline V gene are SGDLS and YYNGEE. With 4 bases clipped from V and 1 base from J, the junction kept 6 bases outside the gene matches. This CDR3 has 15 amino acids. The CDR3 DNA follows: TGTGCCAGCAGCCCCCAAGGACAGGGGAACACTGAAGCTTTCTTT. It encodes CASSPQGQGNTEAFF.

A note on this clonotype: A much more abundant neighbour one base away suggests this may be a read error. The rearrangement uses TRBV27 and TRBJ1-5; the D is unclear. Looked up from germline, CDR1 is MNHEY and CDR2 is SMNVEV (reference sequence). This CDR3 has 18 amino acids. Here the CDR3 DNA reads TGTGCCAGCAGTTTACACCCCATCACCCTGAATAGCAATCAGGCCCAGCATTTT. This codes for CASSLHPITLNSNQAQHF.

This clonotype was picked up a small number of times. The chain uses TRBV24-1 and TRBJ1-1, with no clear D. The V end was cut by 10 bases, the J end by 8 bases, with 13 bases between. CDR3 length: 11 amino acids. Germline V CDR1 and CDR2: KGHDR, SFDVKD. The CDR3 protein is CATKKGAEAFF. CDR3 in DNA: TGTGCCACTAAAAAGGGAGCCGAAGCTTTCTTT.

V is TRBV20-1 and J is TRBJ2-5, with TRBD2 matching 11 bases. With V trimmed by 0 bases and J by 2 bases, 5 bases remained unmatched. From germline, CDR1 is DFQATT and CDR2 SNEGSKA (reference sequence). The CDR3 totals 16 residues. The CDR3 region is CSARDRLAGRQETQYF. CDR3 DNA sequence: TGCAGTGCTAGAGACCGACTAGCGGGAAGGCAAGAGACCCAGTACTTC.

The V call is TRBV6-5, the J call TRBJ1-6; possible D gene TRBD1, 5 bases. From germline, CDR1 is MNHEY and CDR2 SVGAGI. V was clipped by 0 bases and J by 1 base, with 16 bases between them. CDR3 length: 19 amino acids. The CDR3 reads CASSYSARPGESYNSPLHF. The CDR3 nucleotides are TGTGCCAGCAGTTACTCCGCGCGACCGGGGGAGTCCTATAATTCACCCCTCCACTTT.

This clonotype turned up a few times. The CDR3 DNA reads TGTGCCATCAGGCAGGCAGGGACCGGCTACACCTTC. Encoded protein: CAIRQAGTGYTF. The gene calls are TRBV10-3 and TRBJ1-2; weak D call: TRBD1 (5 bases). The CDR3 loop spans 12 amino acids. Germline V gene sequence: CDR1 ENHRY, CDR2 SYGVKD. V was pared by 6 bases and J by 8 bases, with 13 bases between.

This clonotype was counted between two and nine times. The V gene is TRBV6-1, the J gene TRBJ2-2; D assignment may be TRBD1 or TRBD2 (5 bases each). With 7 bases removed from V and 7 bases from J, the gap between germline ends came to 16 bases. The CDR3 runs 14 residues. Germline CDR1 is MNHNS and CDR2 is SASEGT. The DNA for the CDR3 is TGTGCCAGCACCGGGGCATGGAGAGGCGGGGAGCTGTTTTTT. Translation: CASTGAWRGGELFF.

This clonotype appeared a few times. This chain connects TRBV18 to TRBJ1-5; D call uncertain. This CDR3 contains 16 residues. Trimming took 2 bases from V and 3 from J, leaving 14 bases between them. In germline, CDR1 is KGHSH, CDR2 LQKENI. The CDR3 sequence: CASSPGARSSNQPQHF. The CDR3 DNA is TGTGCCAGCTCACCAGGTGCTAGAAGTTCCAATCAGCCCCAGCATTTT.

This clonotype has a handful of counts. The V gene is TRBV4-3, the J gene TRBJ2-5; D is ambiguous. Germline V lookup: CDR1 LGHNA, CDR2 YSLEER. The CDR3 runs 15 residues. Trimming stripped 1 base from V and 2 bases from J, with 11 bases between. CDR3 protein: CASSQGQGPQETQYF. CDR3 DNA sequence: TGCGCCAGCAGCCAAGGCCAAGGGCCGCAAGAGACCCAGTACTTC.

The chain has TRBV18 and TRBJ1-6; 8 bases fit TRBD1. This CDR3 comprises 15 residues. Looked up from germline, CDR1 is KGHSH and CDR2 is LQKENI. V lost 3 bases, J lost 5 bases, and 3 bases stayed unmatched. For the CDR3, the DNA is TGTGCCAGCTCACCTGGACAGGGAGATAATTCACCCCTCCACTTT. Amino acids: CASSPGQGDNSPLHF.

The V and J genes are TRBV30 and TRBJ2-7, with TRBD2 matching 11 bases. V dropped 0 bases and J dropped 0; count of bases not matched to a gene: 1. This CDR3 contains 15 residues. Germline CDR1 and CDR2: GTSNPN and SVGIG (reference sequence). In DNA form, the CDR3 reads TGTGCCTGGAGTGTCGGGACTAGCGGCTCCTACGAGCAGTACTTC. Protein: CAWSVGTSGSYEQYF.

The chain combines TRBV11-2 with TRBJ1-1; D call uncertain. The CDR3 sequence is 13 residues long. V was shortened by 5 bases and J by 4 bases, with 11 bases between the two germline ends. Germline V gene data show CDR1 as SGHAT and CDR2 as FQNNGV. The CDR3 sequence: CASSLTVVTEAFF. DNA for the CDR3: TGTGCCAGCAGCCTAACAGTGGTCACTGAAGCTTTCTTT.

V is TRBV11-2 and J is TRBJ2-7; TRBD1 might be the D (6 bases). Germline CDR1 is SGHAT and CDR2 is FQNNGV. CDR3 size: 13 residues. The V end lost 3 bases, the J end lost 1 base, and 7 bases lay between the germline ends. CDR3 residues: CASSFTGSYEQYF. In DNA, the CDR3 is TGTGCCAGCAGCTTTACAGGGTCCTACGAGCAGTACTTC.